These 29 T cell receptor beta chains share one sample of origin, sequenced in a study of vaccination effects on CD4 cells after COVID-19. Their antigen targets remain unknown. Libraries were prepared by immunoSEQ multiplex PCR; TCRdb keeps only in-frame clonotypes and omits some of them. The repertoire holds about 41,000 clones, with roughly 70% as singletons. The ViraFEST assay expanded antigen-specific CD4+ T cells with viral peptide pools before sequencing. When ten to eleven days of culture had elapsed, CD4+ T cells were isolated. None of the vaccinated had previously contracted SARS-CoV-2, and their nucleocapsid antibodies tested negative. The sequences come from CD4+ T cells from PBMCs cultured with HCoV-OC43 spike peptides, collected before COVID-19 vaccination. The sample's subset: HCoV-OC43 spike overlapping peptide pool stimulation. These receptors all come from a human donor who received a COVID-19 vaccine.

The chain carries TRBV7-3 and TRBJ2-1, with D possibly being TRBD1 or TRBD2 (7 bases each). Germline V gene lookup returns CDR1 SGHTA and CDR2 FQGTGA. CDR3 length: 16 residues. V was cut by 5 bases and J by 0 bases, with 14 bases left in between. The CDR3 reads CASSHQGGASYNEQFF. The DNA of the CDR3 is TGTGCCAGCAGCCACCAGGGGGGGGCCTCCTACAATGAGCAGTTCTTC.

This clone was detected once. V is TRBV5-1 and J is TRBJ2-1, with 13 bases matching TRBD2. Trimming took 0 bases from V and 7 from J; bases not matched to a gene: 4. Looked up from germline, CDR1 is SGHRS and CDR2 is YFSETQ. The CDR3 extends over 16 amino acids. The CDR3 here is CASSLDGLAGANEQFF. In nucleotides, the CDR3 is TGCGCCAGCAGCTTGGATGGACTAGCGGGGGCAAATGAGCAGTTCTTC.

The chain links TRBV25-1 to TRBJ1-3; D is unresolved. The CDR3 extends over 12 amino acids. Germline CDR1 is MGHDK and CDR2 is SYGVNS. The V and J ends lost 2 bases and 3 bases respectively, with 2 bases between them. CDR3 amino acids: CASSERGNTIYF. The CDR3 nucleotides are TGTGCCAGCAGTGAACGTGGAAACACCATATATTTT.

V and J are TRBV11-3 and TRBJ2-6; a weak D match, TRBD2 (6 bases). The length of the CDR3 is 15 residues. Deletions cut 5 bases from V and 4 bases from J, with 12 bases between. Germline assignment: CDR1 SGHNT and CDR2 YENEEA. CDR3 loop: CASSPWGEGANVLTF. The CDR3, as DNA: TGTGCCAGCAGCCCTTGGGGGGAAGGGGCCAACGTCCTGACTTTC.

The chain links TRBV28 to TRBJ2-6; 7 bases map to TRBD1. The V segment lost 4 bases and the J segment 0 bases; nucleotides outside the gene matches: 24. Germline V gene sequence: CDR1 MDHEN, CDR2 SYDVKM. The CDR3 has 23 amino acids. CDR3 DNA sequence: TGTGCCAGCAGTTCATATCCCGGGACAGCGATTTACCGCCTAAGCTCTGGGGCCAACGTCCTGACTTTC. This encodes CASSSYPGTAIYRLSSGANVLTF. The full variable domain, in which reference TRBV28 and TRBJ2-6 provide the parts outside the CDR3, is DVKVTQSSRYLVKRTGEKVFLECVQDMDHENMFWYRQDPGLGLRLIYFSYDVKMKEKGDIPEGYSVSREKKERFSLILESASTNQTSMYLCASSSYPGTAIYRLSSGANVLTFGAGSRLTVL.

V and J are TRBV12-5 and TRBJ2-1; D is undetermined. This CDR3 has 16 amino acids. The germline CDR1 and CDR2 sequences are LGHNT and FRNRAP. Trimming took 0 bases from V and 2 from J, leaving 11 bases between them. CDR3 sequence reads: CASGLVLGRTYNEQFF. The CDR3 DNA reads as TGTGCTAGTGGTTTGGTACTGGGCCGAACCTACAATGAGCAGTTCTTC.

This clone was seen a handful of times. The gene calls are TRBV18 and TRBJ1-1; 7 bases map to TRBD1. The CDR3 spans 13 residues. CDR1 is KGHSH and CDR2 is LQKENI in the germline V gene. Trimming removed 6 bases from V and 1 base from J; junction bases left unmatched: 2. CDR3 DNA: TGTGCCAGCTCGGGACAGCAGAACACTGAAGCTTTCTTT. It yields the protein CASSGQQNTEAFF.

The chain carries TRBV6-5 and TRBJ2-7; possibly TRBD1 for D (5 bases). Trimming stripped 5 bases from V and 6 bases from J, with 14 bases between. Per the germline V gene, CDR1 is MNHEY and CDR2 is SVGAGI. This CDR3 region has 13 residues. CDR3 protein: CASSPAQGAEQYF. The CDR3 DNA reads TGTGCCAGCAGTCCCGCCCAAGGGGCCGAGCAGTACTTC.

The chain uses TRBV15 and TRBJ2-7; tentatively, D is TRBD1 (6 bases). The V gene lost 0 bases and the J gene lost 6 bases, with 12 bases spanning the gap. Germline-derived CDR1 and CDR2 are LNHNV and YYDKDF (reference sequence). CDR3 length: 14 amino acids. The CDR3 spells CATSREGGSREQYF. CDR3 bases: TGTGCCACCAGCAGAGAAGGGGGTTCGCGCGAGCAGTACTTC.

This clone was seen more than once but under ten times. V and J are TRBV7-4 and TRBJ1-5; 9 positions agree with TRBD1. V shed 6 bases and J 5 bases; nucleotides not matched to a gene: 8. This CDR3 comprises 15 residues. From germline, CDR1 is SGHVT and CDR2 SQSDAQ. Here the CDR3 DNA reads TGTGCCAGCAGTCCGCGGGACAGGGAGGATCAGCCCCAGCATTTT. As protein: CASSPRDREDQPQHF.

This clone occurred once. The CDR3 here is CASSKGGGFNEKLFF. DNA for the CDR3: TGTGCCAGCAGCAAAGGGGGGGGGTTTAATGAAAAACTGTTTTTT. The rearrangement links TRBV2 to TRBJ1-4, with D possibly being TRBD1 (6 bases). The CDR3 extends over 15 amino acids. The V gene's germline CDR1 is SNHLY and CDR2 FYNNEI. V lost 6 bases, J lost 4 bases, and 15 bases lay in between.

A single count supports this clone. The rearrangement joins TRBV10-3 to TRBJ2-5; no clear D gene. Germline assignment: CDR1 ENHRY and CDR2 SYGVKD. Trimming took 10 bases from V and 3 from J, leaving 9 bases between them. The CDR3 loop spans 11 amino acids. As DNA, the CDR3 is TGTGCCACCACAAGCGAAGAGACCCAGTACTTC. This gives the protein CATTSEETQYF.

The V and J genes are TRBV6-5 and TRBJ2-7, with D perhaps given as TRBD1 or TRBD2 (5 bases each). CDR3 length equals 15 residues. Trimming pared 7 bases from V and 3 bases from J, leaving 19 bases between. CDR1 and CDR2 from the germline V gene are MNHEY and SVGAGI. CDR3 coding DNA: TGTGCCAGCAAGGGCCAAGGGACCACCTTCTACGAGCAGTACTTC. Protein product: CASKGQGTTFYEQYF.

This clone showed up just a few times. The V gene is TRBV6-5, the J gene TRBJ2-5; 7 nucleotides align to TRBD1. The CDR3 consists of 15 residues. The V segment lost 0 bases and the J segment 4 bases; nucleotides outside the gene matches: 5. Germline values: CDR1 MNHEY, CDR2 SVGAGI. The CDR3 DNA reads TGTGCCAGCAGTTACTCGGGGCAGGGGGTAGAGACCCAGTACTTC. Amino acids: CASSYSGQGVETQYF.

This chain connects TRBV2 to TRBJ2-5; 7 positions match TRBD2. Looked up from germline, CDR1 is SNHLY and CDR2 is FYNNEI. This CDR3 spans 13 amino acids. Unmatched junction bases numbered 6, after V lost 10 bases and J lost 1 base. The CDR3 nucleotides are TGTGCCACGCGGGGGTTGCCCCAAGAGACCCAGTACTTC. Protein: CATRGLPQETQYF.

This chain joins TRBV30 and TRBJ1-2; D possibly corresponds to TRBD1 (6 bases). The CDR3 consists of 16 residues. V dropped 0 bases and J dropped 3 bases, with 17 bases sitting between them. Germline loops: CDR1 GTSNPN, CDR2 SVGIG (reference sequence). The CDR3 spells CAWSVTGGAIYYGYTF. The DNA for the CDR3 is TGTGCCTGGAGTGTGACAGGAGGGGCAATTTACTATGGCTACACCTTC.

This clone was counted once. The chain links TRBV7-9 to TRBJ2-5, with 11 bases lining up with TRBD2. The length of the CDR3 is 16 residues. The junction had 3 bases not matched to a gene; V was cut back by 2 bases and J by 1 base. Germline CDR1 is SEHNR and CDR2 is FQNEAQ (reference sequence). The CDR3 loop reads CASSLLGTSGQETQYF. CDR3 nucleotides: TGTGCCAGCAGCTTATTGGGGACTAGCGGCCAAGAGACCCAGTACTTC.

The genes are TRBV18 and TRBJ2-6; no clear D. The CDR3 runs to 16 residues. Trimming removed 1 base from V and 1 base from J, with 8 bases in between. From germline, CDR1 is KGHSH and CDR2 LQKENI. The CDR3 DNA reads as TGTGCCAGCTCACCACGGCTGGCGTCTGGGGCCAACGTCCTGACTTTC. This encodes CASSPRLASGANVLTF.

V usage is TRBV5-1 and J usage is TRBJ1-1; D ambiguous. V lost 9 bases to trimming and J lost 3 bases, with 18 bases between them. The germline gives CDR1 SGHRS, CDR2 YFSETQ. The CDR3 is made up of 14 amino acids. CDR3 loop: CATRVGHVYTEAFF. In DNA, the CDR3 is TGCGCCACCAGAGTTGGCCACGTCTACACTGAAGCTTTCTTT.

The V gene is TRBV4-1, the J gene TRBJ2-1; 10 positions agree with TRBD2. The germline CDR1 and CDR2 sequences are MGHRA and YSYEKL. V gave up 4 bases and J gave up 2 bases; unmatched junction bases: 8. The CDR3 loop spans 17 amino acids. The chain's CDR3 is CASSRGPLAGAYNEQFF. The CDR3 nucleotides are TGCGCCAGCAGCCGGGGACCTCTAGCGGGAGCCTACAATGAGCAGTTCTTC.

The chain employs TRBV18 and TRBJ2-1; maybe TRBD2 (6 bases). The CDR3 covers 14 residues. CDR1 is KGHSH, CDR2 LQKENI, per germline. Trimming stripped 3 bases from V and 7 bases from J, with 13 bases between. The CDR3 loop reads CASSPRAGLNEQFF. CDR3 nucleotides: TGTGCCAGCTCACCTCGCGCGGGATTAAATGAGCAGTTCTTC. Full variable domain (remainder filled in from reference TRBV18 and TRBJ2-1): NAGVMQNPRHLVRRRGQEARLRCSPMKGHSHVYWYRQLPEEGLKFMVYLQKENIIDESGMPKERFSAEFPKEGPSILRIQQVVRGDSAAYFCASSPRAGLNEQFFGPGTRLTVL.

The chain is built from TRBV19 and TRBJ2-1, with a tentative D call TRBD2 (7 bases). CDR1 and CDR2 from the germline V gene are LNHDA and SQIVND (reference sequence). Between the trimmed V and J ends, which lost 3 bases and 6 bases, there was a span of 15 bases. This CDR3 region has 15 residues. This CDR3 reads CASSMGGRRANEQFF. CDR3 coding DNA: TGTGCCAGTAGTATGGGGGGGCGCAGGGCCAATGAGCAGTTCTTC. Filled out from reference TRBV19 and TRBJ2-1, the complete variable domain reads DGGITQSPKYLFRKEGQNVTLSCEQNLNHDAMYWYRQDPGQGLRLIYYSQIVNDFQKGDIAEGYSVSREKKESFPLTVTSAQKNPTAFYLCASSMGGRRANEQFFGPGTRLTVL.

The chain is built from TRBV30 and TRBJ1-2; a possible D gene is TRBD1 (5 bases). V gave up 0 bases and J gave up 8 bases, with 16 bases separating them. Germline CDR1 GTSNPN, CDR2 SVGIG (reference sequence). This CDR3 comprises 14 residues. The CDR3: CAWSVSGSVSGYTF. DNA of the CDR3: TGTGCCTGGAGTGTTTCAGGGAGCGTTAGCGGCTACACCTTC.

About this clone: The identical CDR3 is also encoded by other nucleotide sequences in the sample. The chain employs TRBV2 and TRBJ1-2; D may be TRBD1 (5 bases). With 3 bases removed from V and 7 bases from J, the gap between germline ends came to 9 bases. This CDR3 is 12 amino acids long. CDR1 and CDR2 from the germline V gene are SNHLY and FYNNEI. The chain's CDR3 is CASSEGRRGYTF. Written as DNA, the CDR3 is TGTGCCAGCAGTGAGGGACGGCGTGGCTACACCTTC.

The chain has TRBV18 and TRBJ2-7; 7 bases fit TRBD2. V lost 2 bases to trimming and J lost 0 bases; unmatched junction nucleotides: 10. CDR3 length: 17 amino acids. Germline assignment: CDR1 KGHSH and CDR2 LQKENI. The CDR3 coding sequence is TGTGCCAGCTCACCATCTAGCGGCATCAAGAGCTCCTACGAGCAGTACTTC. Translation: CASSPSSGIKSSYEQYF.

The chain is built from TRBV6-4 and TRBJ2-5; D assignment may be TRBD1 or TRBD2 (5 bases each). The CDR3 sequence is 14 residues long. V dropped 7 bases and J dropped 1 base, with 13 bases sitting between them. CDR1 MRHNA and CDR2 SNTAGT come from the germline V gene. The CDR3 nucleotides are TGTGCCAGCATGAGAGGGGAATCCCAAGAGACCCAGTACTTC. Its protein is CASMRGESQETQYF.

This chain's CDR3 is CASSDRAGTGELFF. CDR3 bases: TGTGCCAGCAGTGACAGGGCGGGCACCGGGGAGCTGTTTTTT. V is TRBV6-4 and J is TRBJ2-2; perhaps TRBD2 as D (5 bases). Germline V gives CDR1 MRHNA, CDR2 SNTAGT. The ends were cut back, 2 bases at V and 4 bases at J, with 8 bases in the middle. The CDR3 runs 14 residues.

The CDR3 sequence is CASSQGTGGLETQYF. CDR3 nucleotides: TGTGCCAGCAGCCAAGGGACAGGGGGCCTAGAGACCCAGTACTTC. The chain is built from TRBV3-1 (or the pseudogene TRBV3-2) and TRBJ2-5, with 11 nucleotides matching TRBD1. The CDR3 contains 15 residues. The germline V gene has CDR1 LGHDT and CDR2 YNNKEL (reference sequence). V lost 1 base, J lost 4 bases, and 2 bases stayed unmatched.

The chain recombines TRBV7-2 with TRBJ2-7; 9 nucleotides align to TRBD2. The V segment lost 1 base and the J segment 4 bases; nucleotides outside the gene matches: 8. Germline CDR1 reads SGHTA; CDR2 reads FQGNSA. There are 16 residues in the CDR3. CDR3 bases: TGTGCCAGCAGCTTAGGTGGGACTAGCAGTTCGTACGAGCAGTACTTC. As protein: CASSLGGTSSSYEQYF.